This record looks at one T cell receptor beta chain sequence and its context. The antigen is undetermined. The CDR3 has 16 residues. V was pared by 0 bases and J by 2 bases, with 3 bases of the junction left unmatched. The V gene's germline CDR1 is MRHNA and CDR2 SNTAGT. The data are from a study of T cell responses to AZD1222 COVID-19 vaccine. Libraries were prepared by immunoSEQ multiplex PCR; TCRdb keeps only in-frame clonotypes and omits some of them. Here the sample spans over 150,000 clones, more than 80% being singletons. Findings and caveats of the study: Spike was spanned by vaccine-associated CD4 TCRs, which were dominant at 160-218 and 743-854. White British people made up most donors, females outnumbered males, and clonal diversity was possibly underestimated. Scientists sampled the repertoires only once the peak T cell response had passed.

Sequenced material: peripheral blood, taken on day 0 of AZD1222 vaccination. The clonotype comes from an adult in good health. This chain connects TRBV6-4 to TRBJ2-3; 9 bases agree with TRBD2. The CDR3, as DNA: TGTGCCAGCAGTGACTCGGCGGGGGGGCCCACAGATACGCAGTATTTT. It specifies CASSDSAGGPTDTQYF.